Listed below are T cell receptor beta chains from one sample, sequenced in a study of blood T cell repertoires in COVID-19. Using immunoSEQ multiplex PCR, the repertoire was profiled, and TCRdb retains in-frame clones only, with some absent. The data show 100,000 to 150,000 clones, almost 85% seen once. The specimen sequenced was peripheral blood. All receptors derive from a man aged 55 to 70 with acute or convalescent COVID-19. The CDR3 runs from the conserved cysteine through the conserved F or W. Fields, in order: CDR3 DNA, CDR3 protein, clone size, J gene, D gene, V gene. The D gene is left open where the match is weak. Where a row states a size, it is once, few, many or the class of an expanded clone; other rows omit it.

CDR3 DNA: TGTGCCACCAGCAGACCGGGGAGTTCACCCCTCCACTTT
CDR3 protein: CATSRPGSSPLHF
clone size: .
J gene: TRBJ1-6
D gene: .
V gene: TRBV15

CDR3 DNA: TGCGCCAGCAGTGAGTCAGGACAGGGGGGAAGAGCTTTCTTT
CDR3 protein: CASSESGQGGRAFF
clone size: .
J gene: TRBJ1-1
D gene: TRBD1
V gene: TRBV10-1

CDR3 DNA: TGTGCCAGCAGTCAGCAGGGAACAGATACGCAGTATTTT
CDR3 protein: CASSQQGTDTQYF
clone size: .
J gene: TRBJ2-3
D gene: .
V gene: TRBV12-3/TRBV12-4

CDR3 DNA: TGTGCCAGCAGCGAACTAGCGGGAAGGGAGACCCAGTACTTC
CDR3 protein: CASSELAGRETQYF
clone size: .
J gene: TRBJ2-5
D gene: .
V gene: TRBV21-1

CDR3 DNA: TGTGCCAGTAGTTCGCGACTAGCGGGGGCCCTAGAGACCCAGTACTTC
CDR3 protein: CASSSRLAGALETQYF
clone size: .
J gene: TRBJ2-5
D gene: TRBD2
V gene: TRBV19

CDR3 DNA: TGTGCCAGCAGGACAAGCGGGGGTTTGTTCTTC
CDR3 protein: CASRTSGGLFF
clone size: .
J gene: TRBJ2-1
D gene: TRBD2
V gene: TRBV6-6

CDR3 DNA: TGTGCCAGCACCAGCGGGGATGGCTACACCTTC
CDR3 protein: CASTSGDGYTF
clone size: .
J gene: TRBJ1-2
D gene: .
V gene: TRBV11-2

CDR3 DNA: TGTGCCAGCAGCCAAAGGGTGGACTCCTGGGAGCAGTACTTC
CDR3 protein: CASSQRVDSWEQYF
clone size: once
J gene: TRBJ2-7
D gene: .
V gene: TRBV3-1/TRBV3-2

CDR3 DNA: TGTGCCAGCACCCTAGACTCCTTGGGAAACACCATATATTTT
CDR3 protein: CASTLDSLGNTIYF
clone size: .
J gene: TRBJ1-3
D gene: .
V gene: TRBV28

CDR3 DNA: TGCGCCAGCAGCTCTTCAGACAGGGCCGAAAAACTGTTTTTT
CDR3 protein: CASSSSDRAEKLFF
clone size: .
J gene: TRBJ1-4
D gene: TRBD1
V gene: TRBV5-1

CDR3 DNA: TGTGCCAGCAGCCCCAGGGGACAGGGAATCTCCTATAATTCACCCCTCCACTTT
CDR3 protein: CASSPRGQGISYNSPLHF
clone size: .
J gene: TRBJ1-6
D gene: TRBD1
V gene: TRBV27

CDR3 DNA: TGTGCCAGTAGTGTCTCCTCAGCGGGAGGGCCTAATACGCAGTATTTT
CDR3 protein: CASSVSSAGGPNTQYF
clone size: few
J gene: TRBJ2-3
D gene: TRBD2
V gene: TRBV19

CDR3 DNA: TGTGCCAGCAGTTACGCGGCGGCTGGAAACACCATATATTTT
CDR3 protein: CASSYAAAGNTIYF
clone size: few
J gene: TRBJ1-3
D gene: .
V gene: TRBV6-2/TRBV6-3

CDR3 DNA: TGCGCCAGCAGCTTGGGGCAGGGGGGTTGGCCCCAGCATTTT
CDR3 protein: CASSLGQGGWPQHF
clone size: .
J gene: TRBJ1-5
D gene: TRBD1
V gene: TRBV5-1